This T cell receptor beta chain was captured in a study of post-analysis software for immune sequencing data. Study information: The patients showed relapsing-remitting, secondary progressive and progressive-relapsing multiple sclerosis courses.

As for this clonotype: Its specificity is not known. The junction and the germline gene differ at one end; a read error may be behind it.

Presence of unique molecular identifiers characterized the TCR beta cDNA libraries. TCRdb processed the PCR reads anew with MiXCR; each CDR3 protein has one entry. The table lists fewer than 900,000 distinct CDR3 sequences, roughly 50% of them singletons, with 4.9% in the top ten. Study-level results: When patients were compared with controls, roughly five TRBV segments were more frequent, TRBV5-6, TRBV5-1 and TRBV20-1 among them.

The CDR3 spans 16 residues. This receptor was identified in a girl aged 10 to 17 with multiple sclerosis. The sequencing sample was made of blood. The genes are TRBV12-3 or TRBV12-4 and TRBJ2-3; no definite D call. CDR3 amino acids: CASSLELRENTDTQYF. The DNA of the CDR3 is TGTGCCAGCAGTTTAGAGTTGCGTGAGAACACAGATACGCAATATTTT.